The rows below give T cell receptor beta chains drawn from one sample of a study of blood T cell repertoires in COVID-19. Method: immunoSEQ multiplex PCR; TCRdb's copy keeps in-frame clones and lacks some. Of fewer than 350,000 clones listed, approximately 83% are singletons. The sample taken for sequencing was peripheral blood. These receptors were obtained from a woman younger than 45 who had recovered from COVID-19. CDR3s include the opening cysteine and the closing phenylalanine or tryptophan. The order of the fields is V gene, clone size, J gene, CDR3 protein. The size of a clone is reported for some rows only, either as once, few or many, or as a class for expanded clones.

V gene: TRBV20-1; clone size: few; J gene: TRBJ2-1; CDR3 protein: CSASWGQSSYNEQFF
V gene: TRBV9; clone size: NA; J gene: TRBJ2-3; CDR3 protein: CASSGWGHTQYF
V gene: TRBV4-2; clone size: once; J gene: TRBJ1-1; CDR3 protein: CASSQDRGAEAFF
V gene: TRBV28; clone size: once; J gene: TRBJ1-5; CDR3 protein: CASRFTGTGIRDQPQHF
V gene: TRBV12-3/TRBV12-4; clone size: NA; J gene: TRBJ1-1; CDR3 protein: CASGRGINTEAFF
V gene: TRBV3-1/TRBV3-2; clone size: NA; J gene: TRBJ2-5; CDR3 protein: CASSQAGEGQETQYF
V gene: TRBV6-1; clone size: NA; J gene: TRBJ1-2; CDR3 protein: CASSELRGANYGYTF
V gene: TRBV7-2; clone size: NA; J gene: TRBJ2-7; CDR3 protein: CASSPGGLSSYEQYF
V gene: TRBV30; clone size: NA; J gene: TRBJ2-7; CDR3 protein: CAWSVLGEGPYEQYF
V gene: TRBV24-1; clone size: once; J gene: TRBJ2-3; CDR3 protein: CATSGVPGTPCTRTDTQYF
V gene: TRBV7-2; clone size: NA; J gene: TRBJ1-5; CDR3 protein: CASSLAGTGAQPQHF
V gene: TRBV5-6; clone size: NA; J gene: TRBJ2-1; CDR3 protein: CASSFTGLAGGPYEQFF
V gene: TRBV18; clone size: NA; J gene: TRBJ1-3; CDR3 protein: CASSPFQDLGNTIYF
V gene: TRBV10-1; clone size: NA; J gene: TRBJ2-2; CDR3 protein: CASSGSGSHTGELFF
V gene: TRBV30; clone size: NA; J gene: TRBJ1-2; CDR3 protein: CAWTNNYGYTF
V gene: TRBV7-2; clone size: NA; J gene: TRBJ1-3; CDR3 protein: CASSLIPGLGNTIYF
V gene: TRBV2; clone size: NA; J gene: TRBJ2-7; CDR3 protein: CASRATDNQQYF
V gene: TRBV6-2/TRBV6-3; clone size: NA; J gene: TRBJ2-5; CDR3 protein: CASSSLAGASETQYF
V gene: TRBV5-1; clone size: NA; J gene: TRBJ2-7; CDR3 protein: CASTKTGTGEEQYF
V gene: TRBV27; clone size: NA; J gene: TRBJ2-1; CDR3 protein: CASSLRGVNEQFF
V gene: TRBV18; clone size: once; J gene: TRBJ2-7; CDR3 protein: CASSTTGTSGGYEQYF
V gene: TRBV12-3/TRBV12-4; clone size: NA; J gene: TRBJ2-5; CDR3 protein: CASSLVKETQYF
V gene: TRBV7-9; clone size: NA; J gene: TRBJ2-3; CDR3 protein: CASSAAGGGTDTQYF
V gene: TRBV7-9; clone size: NA; J gene: TRBJ2-7; CDR3 protein: CASSLTGGSYEQYF
V gene: TRBV25-1; clone size: NA; J gene: TRBJ1-5; CDR3 protein: CASSANPGTGGAGQPQHF
V gene: TRBV5-6; clone size: NA; J gene: TRBJ2-1; CDR3 protein: CASSSAAAKGLAKDNEQFF
V gene: TRBV7-9; clone size: NA; J gene: TRBJ1-4; CDR3 protein: CASSIGQSNEKLFF
V gene: TRBV18; clone size: NA; J gene: TRBJ2-1; CDR3 protein: CASSPRDNEQFF
V gene: TRBV2; clone size: NA; J gene: TRBJ2-3; CDR3 protein: CASRGGSGDTDTQYF
V gene: TRBV2; clone size: NA; J gene: TRBJ1-1; CDR3 protein: CASSGIPSGNTEAFF
V gene: TRBV12-5; clone size: NA; J gene: TRBJ2-3; CDR3 protein: CASGRLAGVTDTQYF
V gene: TRBV7-7; clone size: once; J gene: TRBJ2-1; CDR3 protein: CASSMDRGLNNEQFF